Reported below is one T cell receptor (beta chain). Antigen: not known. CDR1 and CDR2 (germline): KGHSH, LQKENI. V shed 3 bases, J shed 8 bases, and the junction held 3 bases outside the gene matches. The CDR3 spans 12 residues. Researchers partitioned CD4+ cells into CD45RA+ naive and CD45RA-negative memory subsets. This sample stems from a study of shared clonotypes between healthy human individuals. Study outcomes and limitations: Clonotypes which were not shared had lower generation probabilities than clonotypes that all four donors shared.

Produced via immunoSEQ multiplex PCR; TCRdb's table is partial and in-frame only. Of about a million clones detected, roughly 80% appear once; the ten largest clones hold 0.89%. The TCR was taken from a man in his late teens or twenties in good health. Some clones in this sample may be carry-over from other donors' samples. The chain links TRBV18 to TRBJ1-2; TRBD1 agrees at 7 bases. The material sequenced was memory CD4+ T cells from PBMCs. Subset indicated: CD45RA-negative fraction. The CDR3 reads CASSPRDSGYTF. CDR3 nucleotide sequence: TGTGCCAGCTCACCTCGGGACAGCGGCTACACCTTC.